This entry describes one T cell receptor (beta chain). The TRB libraries of cDNA were built by UMI-labeled 5' RACE. TCRdb re-called the 5' RACE reads and gives one entry per CDR3 protein, without DNA. The table lists around 92,000 distinct CDR3 sequences. The CDR3 length is 16 residues. Germline loops: CDR1 KGHSH, CDR2 LQKENI. This entry is derived from a study of CXCR3-negative and CXCR3-positive naive CD8 T cells. The sample taken for sequencing was naive CXCR3- CD8+ T cells from blood. The subset: CD45RO-CCR7+CD27+CD95- naive CD8+ T cells lacking CXCR3 (TNR3-). The chain couples TRBV18 to TRBJ1-5; the D call of TRBD1 rests on TCRdb alone, since no DNA is present to check it. This sequence originates from a human donor in good health. Some clones in this sample may be carry-over from other donors' samples. The CDR3 protein is CASSRLGDYSNQPQHF.